One sample yielded the 11 T cell receptor beta chains listed below, sequenced in a study of blood T cells in healthy people across ages. A J-beta primer mix and a sample-barcoded 5' primer were used in a second PCR of roughly 7 to 12 cycles. TCRdb independently ran MiXCR on the 5' RACE reads; one entry per CDR3 protein. Of 800,000 to 900,000 distinct CDR3 sequences listed, around two thirds are singletons. The sequenced sample consisted of blood. These receptor sequences come from a man aged 25-45 years in good health.

The J gene is TRBJ2-5, the V gene TRBV4-1; no clear D. The CDR3 consists of 16 residues. Trimming left V 0 bases short and J 3 bases short, with 14 bases between. Germline CDR1 MGHRA, CDR2 YSYEKL. The DNA for the CDR3 is TGCGCCAGCAGCCAAGATGACCCAGACATGAAAGAGACCCAGTACTTC. This gives the protein CASSQDDPDMKETQYF.

The chain uses TRBV4-3 and TRBJ1-5; D possibly corresponds to TRBD1 (6 bases). V was pared by 0 bases and J by 4 bases, with 19 bases between. Germline lookup yields CDR1 LGHNA and CDR2 YSLEER. CDR3 length: 18 amino acids. The CDR3 loop reads CASSQDGRNTGINQPQHF. DNA for the CDR3: TGCGCCAGCAGCCAAGATGGGAGAAACACAGGGATTAATCAGCCCCAGCATTTT.

The gene calls are TRBV4-3 and TRBJ2-5, with D tentatively TRBD1 (5 bases). Trimming pared 6 bases from V and 11 bases from J, leaving 25 bases between. The CDR3 has 15 residues. CDR1 is LGHNA and CDR2 is YSLEER in the germline V gene. The CDR3 reads CASSSQAEWGYEQYF. In nucleotides, the CDR3 is TGCGCCAGCAGTTCCCAAGCAGAATGGGGCTATGAGCAGTACTTC.

This clonotype was counted only a few times. This chain uses TRBV9 with TRBJ2-3; perhaps TRBD1 as D (5 bases). V was pared by 0 bases and J by 3 bases, with 11 bases between. Germline lookup yields CDR1 SGDLS and CDR2 YYNGEE. The CDR3 is 15 amino acids. In DNA form, the CDR3 reads TGTGCCAGCAGCGTAGCCCCGACAGCTACAGATACGCAGTATTTT. It is translated as CASSVAPTATDTQYF. Variable domain in full (rest from reference TRBV9 and TRBJ2-3): DSGVTQTPKHLITATGQRVTLRCSPRSGDLSVYWYQQSLDQGLQFLIQYYNGEERAKGNILERFSAQQFPDLHSELNLSSLELGDSALYFCASSVAPTATDTQYFGPGTRLTVL.

The genes are TRBV12-3 or TRBV12-4 and TRBJ1-1; TRBD1 aligns across 10 bases. The CDR3 sequence is 13 residues long. Germline trimming cut 3 bases from V and 11 bases from J; bases unmatched to any gene: 6. This CDR3 is CASSLGTGEEAFF. CDR3 nucleotide sequence: TGTGCCAGCAGTTTGGGGACAGGGGAGGAGGCTTTCTTT.

This clonotype was observed a single time. The chain recombines TRBV7-9 with TRBJ1-2; 8 nucleotides line up with TRBD1. This CDR3 contains 15 residues. V dropped 5 bases and J dropped 7; count of bases not matched to a gene: 12. Per the germline V gene, CDR1 is SEHNR and CDR2 is FQNEAQ (reference sequence). For the CDR3, the DNA is TGTGCCAGCAGCGGACAGGGCTCAGTCGTCCTTGGCTACACCTTC. Amino acid sequence: CASSGQGSVVLGYTF.

The genes are TRBV15 and TRBJ2-4, with 7 bases identical to TRBD1. The J call is doubtful: the DNA matches TRBJ2-7 better. CDR3 size: 15 residues. Germline-derived CDR1 and CDR2 are LNHNV and YYDKDF (reference sequence). CDR3 residues: CATSNPDRSSYEQYF. For the CDR3, the DNA is TGTGCCACCAGCAACCCGGACAGGTCTTCCTACGAGCAGTACTTC.

The chain combines TRBV6-1 with TRBJ2-3, with TRBD2 identical over 14 bases. The CDR3 spans 18 residues. Looked up from germline, CDR1 is MNHNS and CDR2 is SASEGT. Trimming took 6 bases from V and 0 from J; bases not matched to a gene: 8. CDR3 nucleotide sequence: TGTGCCAGCAGGCCGAGACTAGCGGGGGGGATTAGCACAGATACGCAGTATTTT. Amino acid sequence: CASRPRLAGGISTDTQYF.

The genes are TRBV7-8 and TRBJ2-7; either TRBD1 or TRBD2 may fit D (6 bases each). With the DNA end fitting TRBJ2-5 better, the J assignment may be wrong. The V gene's germline CDR1 is SGHVS and CDR2 FQNEAQ. The CDR3 runs to 17 residues. The CDR3 bases are TGTGCCAGCAGCTTAGCGGGGCCGGGGGCATGGTCGGAGACCCAGTACTTC. It encodes CASSLAGPGAWSETQYF.

J is TRBJ2-5 and V is TRBV28, with 11 bases lining up with TRBD2. This CDR3 contains 15 residues. V was pared by 5 bases and J by 3 bases, with 5 bases of the junction left unmatched. Germline CDR1 is MDHEN and CDR2 is SYDVKM. CDR3 in amino acids: CASSDPGLAEETQYF. CDR3 DNA sequence: TGTGCCAGCAGTGACCCGGGACTAGCGGAAGAGACCCAGTACTTC.

This clonotype appeared a few times. J is TRBJ2-1 and V is TRBV27; D is uncertain. V lost 6 bases and J lost 4, with 16 bases in between. The CDR3 loop spans 15 amino acids. CDR1 is MNHEY, CDR2 SMNVEV, per germline (reference sequence). The CDR3 region has the DNA TGTGCCAGCAGCCGAAACCCCGACATATACAATGAGCAGTTCTTC. It specifies CASSRNPDIYNEQFF.